This entry concerns a single TCR beta chain. The antigen remains unidentified. Starting material of 500 ng total RNA yielded TCR beta cDNA via a constant-region primer. TCR beta libraries came from three nested multiplex PCR rounds using slightly modified ARM-PCR. TCRdb re-called the multiplex PCR reads through MiXCR, storing one row per CDR3 protein. The sample holds over 95,000 distinct CDR3 sequences, 55% to 75% seen once. This sample is part of a study of tumor-infiltrating lymphocytes in primary liver carcinoma. Points from the study as a whole: Representation across all five tumor regions was limited to only about 7-24% of top clones. It was tumor-adjacent and tumor-blood pairs that overlapped less than tumor region pairs did.

From unsorted bulk tissue weighing roughly 17-34 mg, DNA and RNA were co-extracted. The patients presented with primary liver carcinoma, which was managed through surgical resection. Material: liver tumor tissue from sampling region 5. Documented subset: tumor region T5, tumor centre. The receptor's source is a woman in her sixties or seventies with primary liver carcinoma and hepatitis B virus infection.

The CDR3 DNA reads TGTGCCAGTAGCCCCCTCCGGGAGGGGGATAAGCAGTTCTTC. Translated: CASSPLREGDKQFF. V and J are TRBV6-5 and TRBJ2-1; 8 bases agree with TRBD2. Germline values: CDR1 MNHEY, CDR2 SVGAGI. V shed 9 bases and J 11 bases; nucleotides not matched to a gene: 15. The CDR3 is 14 amino acids.